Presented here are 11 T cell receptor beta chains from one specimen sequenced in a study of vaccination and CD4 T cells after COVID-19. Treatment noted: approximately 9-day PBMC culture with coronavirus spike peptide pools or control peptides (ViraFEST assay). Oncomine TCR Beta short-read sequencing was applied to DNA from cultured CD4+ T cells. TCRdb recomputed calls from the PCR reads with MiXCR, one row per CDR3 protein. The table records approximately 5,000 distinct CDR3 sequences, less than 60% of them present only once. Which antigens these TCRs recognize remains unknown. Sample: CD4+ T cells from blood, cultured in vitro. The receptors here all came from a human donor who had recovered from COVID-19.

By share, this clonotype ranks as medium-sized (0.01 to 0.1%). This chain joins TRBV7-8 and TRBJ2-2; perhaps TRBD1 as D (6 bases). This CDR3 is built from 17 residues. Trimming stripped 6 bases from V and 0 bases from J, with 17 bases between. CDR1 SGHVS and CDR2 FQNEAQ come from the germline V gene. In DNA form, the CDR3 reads TGTGCCAGCAGGGGGATGGTGGGGGCCCCGAACACCGGGGAGCTGTTTTTT. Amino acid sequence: CASRGMVGAPNTGELFF.

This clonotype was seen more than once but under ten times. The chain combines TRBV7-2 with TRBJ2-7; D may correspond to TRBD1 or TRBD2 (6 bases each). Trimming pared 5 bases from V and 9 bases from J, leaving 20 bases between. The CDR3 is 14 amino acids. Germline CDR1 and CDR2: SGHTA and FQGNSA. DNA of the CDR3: TGTGCCAGCAGCCAGAGGGCGGGTTGGGGGGCGCAGTACTTC. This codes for CASSQRAGWGAQYF.

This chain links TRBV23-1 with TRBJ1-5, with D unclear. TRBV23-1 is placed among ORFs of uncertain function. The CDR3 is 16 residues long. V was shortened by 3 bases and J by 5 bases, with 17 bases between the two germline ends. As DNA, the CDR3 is TGCGCCAGCAGTCAGTCCCCCTGGGCACAAGATCAGCCCCAGCATTTT. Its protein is CASSQSPWAQDQPQHF.

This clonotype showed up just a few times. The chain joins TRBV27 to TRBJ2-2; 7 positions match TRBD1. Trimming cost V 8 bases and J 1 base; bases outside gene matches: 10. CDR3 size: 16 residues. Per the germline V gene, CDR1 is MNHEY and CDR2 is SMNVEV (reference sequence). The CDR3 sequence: CASRSSDRENTGELFF. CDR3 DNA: TGTGCCAGCCGAAGCTCCGACAGGGAGAACACCGGGGAGCTGTTTTTT.

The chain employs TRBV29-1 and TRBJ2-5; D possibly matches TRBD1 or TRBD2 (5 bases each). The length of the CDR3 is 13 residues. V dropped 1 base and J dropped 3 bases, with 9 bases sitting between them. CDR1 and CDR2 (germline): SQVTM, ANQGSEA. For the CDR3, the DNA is TGCAGCGTTGAAGGAGGGGTAAAAGAGACCCAGTACTTC. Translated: CSVEGGVKETQYF.

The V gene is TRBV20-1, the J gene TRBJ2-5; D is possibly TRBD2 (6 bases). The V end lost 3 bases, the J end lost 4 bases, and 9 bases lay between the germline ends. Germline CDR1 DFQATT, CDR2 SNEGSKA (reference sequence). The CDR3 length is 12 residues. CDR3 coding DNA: TGCAGTGCTAGGGTTAGCGGAGAGACCCAGTACTTC. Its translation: CSARVSGETQYF.

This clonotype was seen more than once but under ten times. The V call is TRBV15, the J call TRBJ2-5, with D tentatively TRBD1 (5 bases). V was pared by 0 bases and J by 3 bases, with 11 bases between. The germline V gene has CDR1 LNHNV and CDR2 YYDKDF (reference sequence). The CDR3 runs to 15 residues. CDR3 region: CATSRDITREETQYF. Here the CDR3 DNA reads TGTGCCACCAGCAGAGATATTACCAGGGAAGAGACCCAGTACTTC.

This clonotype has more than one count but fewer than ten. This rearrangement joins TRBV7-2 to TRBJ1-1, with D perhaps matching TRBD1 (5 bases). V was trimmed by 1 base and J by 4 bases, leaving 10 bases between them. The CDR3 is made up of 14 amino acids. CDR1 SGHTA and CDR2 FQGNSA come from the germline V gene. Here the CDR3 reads CASSLGGFRTEAFF. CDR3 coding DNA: TGTGCCAGCAGCTTAGGGGGGTTCCGCACTGAAGCTTTCTTT.

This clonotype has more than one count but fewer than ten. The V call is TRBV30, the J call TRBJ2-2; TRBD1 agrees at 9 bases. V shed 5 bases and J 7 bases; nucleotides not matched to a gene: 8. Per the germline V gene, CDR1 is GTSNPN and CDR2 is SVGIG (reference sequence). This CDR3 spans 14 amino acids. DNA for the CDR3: TGTGCCTGGGGCATACAGGGGGCGCGCGGGGAGCTGTTTTTT. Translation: CAWGIQGARGELFF.

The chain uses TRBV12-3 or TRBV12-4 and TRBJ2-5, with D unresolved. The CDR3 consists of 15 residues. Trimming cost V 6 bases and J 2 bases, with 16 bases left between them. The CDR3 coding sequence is TGTGCCAGCAGCCCCTTTGAAGCAGGACAAGAGACCCAGTACTTC. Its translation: CASSPFEAGQETQYF.

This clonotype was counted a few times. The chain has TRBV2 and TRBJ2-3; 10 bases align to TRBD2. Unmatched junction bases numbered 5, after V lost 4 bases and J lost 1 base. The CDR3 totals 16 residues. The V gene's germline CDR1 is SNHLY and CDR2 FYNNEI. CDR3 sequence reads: CASSGVLAGGTDTQYF. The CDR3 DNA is TGTGCCAGCAGTGGTGTCCTAGCGGGGGGCACAGATACGCAGTATTTT. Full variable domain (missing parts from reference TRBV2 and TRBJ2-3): EPEVTQTPSHQVTQMGQEVILRCVPISNHLYFYWYRQILGQKVEFLVSFYNNEISEKSEIFDDQFSVERPDGSNFTLKIRSTKLEDSAMYFCASSGVLAGGTDTQYFGPGTRLTVL.